The rows below give T cell receptor beta chains drawn from one sample of a study of blood T cell repertoires in COVID-19. Profiling relied on immunoSEQ multiplex PCR, and the TCRdb table lists in-frame clones only, not all of them. Here the sample spans around 250,000 clones, 75% to 90% being singletons. The material sequenced was peripheral blood. The receptors come from a woman aged 40 to 50 who had recovered from COVID-19. CDR3s include the opening cysteine and the closing phenylalanine or tryptophan. A D gene is named only where the DNA matches it firmly. A row's size may be missing; if present it is once, few, many or a size class.

CDR3aa,CDR3nt,d_gene,abundance,j_gene,v_gene
CASSPYPSGRGTDTQYF,TGTGCCAGCTCACCATACCCTAGCGGGAGGGGTACAGATACGCAGTATTTT,TRBD2,NA,TRBJ2-3,TRBV18
CATSRGGGSAYNEQFF,TGTGCCACCAGCAGAGGGGGCGGGAGCGCCTACAATGAGCAGTTCTTC,TRBD2,once,TRBJ2-1,TRBV15
CASSAGSGGNSPLHF,TGTGCCAGCAGCGCAGGGAGTGGGGGCAATTCACCCCTCCACTTT,NA,few,TRBJ1-6,TRBV25-1
CASYYAGSYEQYF,TGTGCCAGCTATTATGCAGGGTCCTACGAGCAGTACTTC,NA,NA,TRBJ2-7,TRBV7-7
CASSYGAGASYEQYF,TGTGCCAGCAGTTACGGAGCGGGAGCCTCCTACGAGCAGTACTTC,TRBD2,NA,TRBJ2-7,TRBV6-5
CASSLRDRNSPLHF,TGTGCCAGCAGCCTCCGGGACAGAAATTCACCCCTCCACTTT,TRBD1,NA,TRBJ1-6,TRBV3-1/TRBV3-2
CASSQGLSQFF,TGTGCCAGCAGCCAGGGACTCTCCCAGTTCTTC,NA,NA,TRBJ2-1,TRBV28
CASAGVAAYGYTF,TGTGCCAGTGCCGGGGTGGCCGCCTATGGCTACACCTTC,NA,NA,TRBJ1-2,TRBV19
CASSHRGMNTEAFF,TGTGCCAGCAGCCACCGGGGGATGAACACTGAAGCTTTCTTT,NA,once,TRBJ1-1,TRBV27
CASSLGQQETQYF,TGTGCCAGCAGCTTGGGGCAGCAAGAGACCCAGTACTTC,NA,NA,TRBJ2-5,TRBV5-6
CATQDSSYEQYF,TGTGCCACACAGGATTCCTCCTACGAGCAGTACTTC,NA,NA,TRBJ2-7,TRBV15
CASSLSPLLAGGSSEQFF,TGTGCCAGCAGCTTATCCCCACTACTAGCGGGAGGGTCAAGTGAGCAGTTCTTC,TRBD2,NA,TRBJ2-1,TRBV7-3
CASSPGTGTHGYTF,TGTGCCAGCAGCCCCGGGACAGGTACCCATGGCTACACCTTC,TRBD1,NA,TRBJ1-2,TRBV13
CASSPMVSLGADTQYF,TGTGCCAGCAGCCCCATGGTTTCGTTGGGCGCAGATACGCAGTATTTT,NA,NA,TRBJ2-3,TRBV6-4
CASSHPRRSYEQYF,TGTGCCAGCAGCCACCCCCGGCGGTCCTACGAGCAGTACTTC,NA,NA,TRBJ2-7,TRBV7-9
CASSQDATRVADEQFF,TGTGCCAGCAGCCAAGATGCGACTAGGGTTGCGGATGAGCAGTTCTTC,NA,NA,TRBJ2-1,TRBV4-2
CASSLVAGEYNEQFF,TGCGCCAGCAGCTTGGTAGCGGGAGAGTACAATGAGCAGTTCTTC,TRBD2,NA,TRBJ2-1,TRBV5-1
CAWGQGGDEQFF,TGTGCCTGGGGACAGGGGGGAGATGAGCAGTTCTTC,TRBD1,NA,TRBJ2-1,TRBV30
CASSQTGFGNTIYF,TGTGCCAGCAGTCAGACAGGTTTTGGAAACACCATATATTTT,NA,NA,TRBJ1-3,TRBV27
CAWSGVAGPSGANVLTF,TGTGCCTGGAGTGGGGTAGCGGGGCCCTCTGGGGCCAACGTCCTGACTTTC,TRBD2,NA,TRBJ2-6,TRBV30
CASSGQASPLHF,TGTGCCAGCAGTGGACAGGCTTCACCCCTCCACTTT,TRBD1,NA,TRBJ1-6,TRBV28
CASSLGEEQPQHF,TGCGCCAGCAGCTTGGGGGAGGAACAGCCCCAGCATTTT,NA,NA,TRBJ1-5,TRBV5-1
CASNRQKGGYTF,TGTGCCAGCAACAGGCAAAAGGGAGGCTACACCTTC,NA,NA,TRBJ1-2,TRBV5-8
CASSMVGAYTGTDTQYF,TGTGCCAGTAGTATGGTGGGAGCCTACACCGGCACAGATACGCAGTATTTT,NA,NA,TRBJ2-3,TRBV19
CAISDSDPATGNQETQYF,TGTGCCATCAGTGATTCTGATCCCGCGACAGGGAACCAAGAGACCCAGTACTTC,TRBD1,once,TRBJ2-5,TRBV10-3
CASGGFGTGVYEQYF,TGTGCCAGCGGTGGGTTCGGGACAGGGGTCTACGAGCAGTACTTC,TRBD1,NA,TRBJ2-7,TRBV19
CASSRGWGHGTLATNEQFF,TGTGCCAGCAGCCGAGGGTGGGGCCACGGGACACTAGCGACGAATGAGCAGTTCTTC,NA,NA,TRBJ2-1,TRBV27
CASSFSLAGGEQFF,TGTGCCAGCAGTTTCTCGCTAGCGGGGGGAGAGCAGTTCTTC,TRBD2,NA,TRBJ2-1,TRBV27
CASSFLRDTGELFF,TGTGCCAGCAGCTTTCTGCGGGACACCGGGGAGCTGTTTTTT,NA,NA,TRBJ2-2,TRBV7-9
CASSLTSGSSYNEQFF,TGTGCCAGCAGCTTGACTAGCGGGAGTTCCTACAATGAGCAGTTCTTC,TRBD2,NA,TRBJ2-1,TRBV5-4
CASSSDRYDKGYGYTF,TGTGCCAGCAGCAGCGACCGCTATGATAAGGGGTATGGCTACACCTTC,NA,NA,TRBJ1-2,TRBV25-1
CASSPPTASNTEAFF,TGTGCCAGCTCACCACCGACAGCCTCGAACACTGAAGCTTTCTTT,NA,NA,TRBJ1-1,TRBV18
CASTTGTERNQPQHF,TGCGCCAGCACTACCGGGACAGAACGGAATCAGCCCCAGCATTTT,TRBD1,NA,TRBJ1-5,TRBV10-1
CASSPAWWGAGDDYEQYF,TGTGCCAGCAGCCCGGCGTGGTGGGGAGCGGGGGACGACTACGAGCAGTACTTC,TRBD2,NA,TRBJ2-7,TRBV7-2
CASSLGLTPVGEQYF,TGTGCCAGCAGCTTGGGACTCACACCGGTCGGCGAGCAGTACTTC,NA,NA,TRBJ2-7,TRBV11-2
CASSPGQAYEQYF,TGTGCCAGCAGCCCAGGACAAGCCTACGAGCAGTACTTC,NA,NA,TRBJ2-7,TRBV11-2
CASKPQNTGELFF,TGTGCCAGCAAGCCCCAGAACACCGGGGAGCTGTTTTTT,NA,NA,TRBJ2-2,TRBV12-3/TRBV12-4
CAWSQLAGQNNEQFF,TGTGCCTGGAGTCAACTAGCGGGCCAAAACAATGAGCAGTTCTTC,TRBD2,NA,TRBJ2-1,TRBV30
CASSLPAGVTGELFF,TGTGCCAGCAGCTTACCAGCGGGAGTCACCGGGGAGCTGTTTTTT,TRBD2,few,TRBJ2-2,TRBV7-2
CASSRQAEGPQHF,TGTGCCAGCTCCCGCCAGGCGGAGGGGCCCCAGCATTTT,NA,NA,TRBJ1-5,TRBV2
CAWTRYRDRGEKLFF,TGTGCCTGGACCCGCTACCGGGACAGAGGGGAAAAACTGTTTTTT,TRBD1,NA,TRBJ1-4,TRBV30
CASSLEGGSSYGYTF,TGTGCCAGCAGCTTAGAAGGAGGGTCGAGCTATGGCTACACCTTC,NA,NA,TRBJ1-2,TRBV7-6
CASSGGGDTQYF,TGTGCCAGCAGCGGCGGGGGAGATACGCAGTATTTT,TRBD2,once,TRBJ2-3,TRBV7-9